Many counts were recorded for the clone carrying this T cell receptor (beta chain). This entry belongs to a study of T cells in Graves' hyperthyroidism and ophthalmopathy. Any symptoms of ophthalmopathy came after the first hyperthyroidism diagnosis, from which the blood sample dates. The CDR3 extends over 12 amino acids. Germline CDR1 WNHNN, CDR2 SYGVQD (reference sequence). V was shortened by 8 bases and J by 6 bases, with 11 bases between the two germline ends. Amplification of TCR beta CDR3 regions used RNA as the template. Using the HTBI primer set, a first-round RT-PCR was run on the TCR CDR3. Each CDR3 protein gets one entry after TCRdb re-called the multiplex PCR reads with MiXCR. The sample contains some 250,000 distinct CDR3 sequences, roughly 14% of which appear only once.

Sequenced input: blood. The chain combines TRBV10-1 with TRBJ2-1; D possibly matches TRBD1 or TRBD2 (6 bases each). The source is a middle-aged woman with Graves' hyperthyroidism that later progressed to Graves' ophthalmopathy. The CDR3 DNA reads TGCGCCAGCCAGGGGACTTCCAATGAGCAGTTCTTC. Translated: CASQGTSNEQFF.